These 15 T cell receptor beta chains came from one sample sequenced in a study of OX40 agonist ivuxolimab in advanced cancers. Sequencing used immunoSEQ multiplex PCR; TCRdb keeps in-frame clones, though not all of them. The table lists approximately 81,000 clones, about 93% of them singletons, with over 11% in the top ten. Source: CD4+ or CD8+ T cells sorted from blood, taken in a trial of the OX40 agonist ivuxolimab. These receptors originate from an adult with an advanced solid tumor such as melanoma, head and neck, liver or kidney cancer.

The gene calls are TRBV27 and TRBJ2-5; D unclear. Per germline, CDR1 MNHEY and CDR2 SMNVEV (reference sequence). Trimming left V 6 bases short and J 5 bases short, with 7 bases between. This CDR3 contains 11 residues. Here the CDR3 reads CASSPGETQYF. In DNA form, the CDR3 reads TGTGCCAGCAGCCCCGGGGAGACCCAGTACTTC.

The chain has TRBV9 and TRBJ1-1; TRBD1 matches at 8 bases. Germline V gene data show CDR1 as SGDLS and CDR2 as YYNGEE. After removal of 3 bases from V and 11 bases from J, the junction contained 12 bases not matched to a gene. This CDR3 region has 14 residues. Written as DNA, the CDR3 is TGTGCCAGCAGCGCCGGACAGGGTGTCGAATGGGCTTTCTTT. Translated, it gives CASSAGQGVEWAFF.

The rearrangement uses TRBV27 and TRBJ2-1; 7 bases align to TRBD1. Per the germline V gene, CDR1 is MNHEY and CDR2 is SMNVEV (reference sequence). V trimming: 6 bases; J trimming: 6 bases; junction bases outside the gene matches: 11. CDR3 size: 15 residues. The CDR3 sequence is CASSLPADRSNEQFF. The CDR3 DNA reads TGTGCCAGCAGCCTCCCCGCGGACAGGTCCAATGAGCAGTTCTTC.

The chain couples TRBV5-4 to TRBJ2-4; TRBD1 agrees at 7 bases. V lost 3 bases to trimming and J lost 5 bases; unmatched junction nucleotides: 8. The length of the CDR3 is 15 residues. In germline, CDR1 is SGHNT, CDR2 YYREEE (reference sequence). CDR3 region: CASSSPTGRENIQYF. In nucleotides, the CDR3 is TGTGCCAGCAGCTCGCCGACAGGGCGCGAAAACATTCAGTACTTC.

The chain combines TRBV6-5 with TRBJ2-7; no firm D call. Deletions cut 5 bases from V and 6 bases from J, with 8 bases between. Germline V CDR1 and CDR2: MNHEY, SVGAGI. CDR3 length equals 11 residues. CDR3: CASSLLGEQYF. The CDR3 DNA is TGTGCCAGCAGTCTGCTGGGCGAGCAGTACTTC.

The chain recombines TRBV7-2 with TRBJ2-2; 7 nucleotides line up with TRBD2. The CDR3 covers 15 residues. Germline loops: CDR1 SGHTA, CDR2 FQGNSA. The V and J ends lost 7 bases and 4 bases, in that order; junction bases with no gene match: 9. CDR3 in DNA: TGTGCCAGCACTCATGCCCCTAGCGGCACCGGGGAGCTGTTTTTT. This translates into CASTHAPSGTGELFF.

The V gene is TRBV27, the J gene TRBJ2-6, with D tentatively TRBD1 or TRBD2 (5 bases each). V was clipped by 2 bases and J by 0 bases, with 5 bases between them. This CDR3 spans 15 amino acids. Germline assignment: CDR1 MNHEY and CDR2 SMNVEV (reference sequence). This chain's CDR3 is CASSLGTSGANVLTF. The CDR3 nucleotides read TGTGCCAGCAGTTTAGGGACCTCTGGGGCCAACGTCCTGACTTTC.

V and J are TRBV5-1 and TRBJ1-1, with D unresolved. Per germline, CDR1 SGHRS and CDR2 YFSETQ. The CDR3 sequence is 16 residues long. Trimming pared 4 bases from V and 6 bases from J, leaving 22 bases between. The CDR3 protein is CASSILGWAVNAEAFF. CDR3 bases: TGCGCCAGCAGCATACTGGGCTGGGCGGTTAACGCTGAAGCTTTCTTT.

The rearrangement uses TRBV4-3 and TRBJ1-3; possible D gene TRBD1, 5 bases. The V end was cut by 0 bases, the J end by 0 bases, with 15 bases between. Germline-derived CDR1 and CDR2 are LGHNA and YSLEER. The CDR3 consists of 18 residues. The CDR3 spells CASSQDQAGISSGNTIYF. The DNA of the CDR3 is TGCGCCAGCAGCCAAGATCAAGCAGGGATCAGCTCTGGAAACACCATATATTTT.

The chain links TRBV4-1 to TRBJ1-4; D is unresolved. Germline values: CDR1 MGHRA, CDR2 YSYEKL. The CDR3 consists of 14 residues. V dropped 1 base and J dropped 9 bases, with 12 bases sitting between them. CDR3 protein: CASSQVVTEKKLFF. CDR3 nucleotides: TGCGCCAGCAGCCAAGTAGTAACAGAAAAAAAACTGTTTTTT.

V gene TRBV25-1 combines with J gene TRBJ2-7; D gene unclear. Germline assignment: CDR1 MGHDK and CDR2 SYGVNS. This CDR3 spans 10 amino acids. Trimming shortened V by 3 bases and J by 4 bases, and 1 base separated the two germline ends. The CDR3 here is CASSEYEQYF. The CDR3 DNA is TGTGCCAGCAGTGAGTACGAGCAGTACTTC.

Written as DNA, the CDR3 is TGCAGCGTCGTGACAGGGGAAAGCTCCTACGAGCAGTACTTC. This sequence encodes CSVVTGESSYEQYF. V is TRBV29-1 and J is TRBJ2-7, with 8 bases aligning to TRBD1. Losses at the gene ends were 6 bases for V and 0 bases for J; bases not matched to a gene: 7. From germline, CDR1 is SQVTM and CDR2 ANQGSEA. This CDR3 contains 14 residues.

The V and J genes are TRBV4-3 and TRBJ2-1, with D possibly called TRBD1 or TRBD2 (5 bases each). V gave up 5 bases and J gave up 4 bases, with 15 bases separating them. This CDR3 is 15 amino acids long. Germline V gives CDR1 LGHNA, CDR2 YSLEER. The CDR3 sequence is CASSSGAYHYNEQFF. CDR3 nucleotide sequence: TGCGCCAGCAGCTCCGGGGCTTACCATTACAATGAGCAGTTCTTC.

The chain joins TRBV7-6 to TRBJ2-5, with a possible D match to TRBD2 (6 bases). The end of the DNA fits TRBJ2-7 better, so the J call may be wrong. The germline CDR1 and CDR2 sequences are SGHVS and FNYEAQ. The CDR3 length is 14 residues. The CDR3 sequence: CASSVGTGDYEQYF. CDR3 in DNA: TGTGCCAGCAGCGTCGGGACGGGGGACTACGAGCAGTACTTC.

On this clone itself: A read error may produce the germline difference seen at one junction end. Other DNA sequences in the same sample also yield this CDR3. J is TRBJ2-7 and V is TRBV27, with unresolved D. This CDR3 contains 15 residues. Looked up from germline, CDR1 is MNHEY and CDR2 is SMNVEV (reference sequence). CDR3 sequence (DNA): TGTGCCAGCAGTTTTAGGCTCCGCGATACCTACGAGCAGTACTTT. It codes for CASSFRLRDTYEQYF.